Listed below are T cell receptor beta chains from one sample, sequenced in a study of blood T cell repertoires in COVID-19. Sequenced by immunoSEQ multiplex PCR; TCRdb stores in-frame clones only, minus some. Of about 45,000 clones in the sample, 80% were seen once. The sequenced material came from peripheral blood. These receptors all stem from a man in his sixties or seventies with acute or convalescent COVID-19. The CDR3 runs from the conserved cysteine through the conserved F or W. The D gene is left open where the match is weak. Size is omitted from some rows. Given values are once, few, many or a class for expanded clones.

j_call: TRBJ2-7
d_call: NA
clone_size: NA
v_call: TRBV2
cdr3_nt: TGTGCCAGCCACAGGGACACCTACGAGCAGTACTTC
cdr3_aa: CASHRDTYEQYF

j_call: TRBJ1-2
d_call: TRBD1
clone_size: NA
v_call: TRBV4-2
cdr3_nt: TGTGCCAGCAGCCAAGATGTGGGACAGGGGCGGGACGGCTACACCTTC
cdr3_aa: CASSQDVGQGRDGYTF

j_call: TRBJ1-1
d_call: TRBD1
clone_size: NA
v_call: TRBV11-2
cdr3_nt: TGTGCCAGCAGCTTAGTACCAGGGGGCACCACTGAAGCTTTCTTT
cdr3_aa: CASSLVPGGTTEAFF

j_call: TRBJ1-2
d_call: NA
clone_size: NA
v_call: TRBV4-1
cdr3_nt: TGCGCCAGCAGCGGATTGCAGGGTTTGAACTATGGCTACACCTTC
cdr3_aa: CASSGLQGLNYGYTF

j_call: TRBJ1-5
d_call: TRBD1
clone_size: once
v_call: TRBV6-2/TRBV6-3
cdr3_nt: TGTGCCAGCAGTTACCAGGGGGCGGTTCAGCCCCAGCATTTT
cdr3_aa: CASSYQGAVQPQHF

j_call: TRBJ2-7
d_call: NA
clone_size: NA
v_call: TRBV7-2
cdr3_nt: TGTGCCAGCAGCTTAGTTCAGGGCACGAAGGAGCAGTACTTC
cdr3_aa: CASSLVQGTKEQYF

j_call: TRBJ2-3
d_call: NA
clone_size: NA
v_call: TRBV4-3
cdr3_nt: TGCGCCAGCAGCCAAGATTACGGACTGAGCACAGATACGCAGTATTTT
cdr3_aa: CASSQDYGLSTDTQYF

j_call: TRBJ1-1
d_call: NA
clone_size: NA
v_call: TRBV6-2/TRBV6-3
cdr3_nt: TGTGCCAGCAGCGCCTTCCTAGGGGCGGCCCACACTGAAGCTTTCTTT
cdr3_aa: CASSAFLGAAHTEAFF

j_call: TRBJ1-1
d_call: NA
clone_size: NA
v_call: TRBV4-3
cdr3_nt: TGCGCCAGCAGCCACCTCGTCGGGCAGGGCGTACGGACTGAAGCTTTCTTT
cdr3_aa: CASSHLVGQGVRTEAFF

j_call: TRBJ2-1
d_call: TRBD2
clone_size: NA
v_call: TRBV7-2
cdr3_nt: TGTGCCAGCAGCCGCGGGGGGGCGAGGCCCAATGAGCAGTTCTTC
cdr3_aa: CASSRGGARPNEQFF

j_call: TRBJ1-1
d_call: NA
clone_size: NA
v_call: TRBV10-1
cdr3_nt: TGCGCCAGCAGTGGAGTGAACACTGAAGCTTTCTTT
cdr3_aa: CASSGVNTEAFF

j_call: TRBJ1-1
d_call: NA
clone_size: NA
v_call: TRBV30
cdr3_nt: TGTGCCTGGAGCGGTTCCGGGGTCATGAACACTGAAGCTTTCTTT
cdr3_aa: CAWSGSGVMNTEAFF

j_call: TRBJ1-1
d_call: TRBD1
clone_size: NA
v_call: TRBV13
cdr3_nt: TGTGCCAGCAGCCGAACGACAGGGTTGGGCACTGAAGCTTTCTTT
cdr3_aa: CASSRTTGLGTEAFF

j_call: TRBJ2-7
d_call: NA
clone_size: NA
v_call: TRBV6-1
cdr3_nt: TGTGCCAGCAGTGATCGGGGGTACACTAGGTACGAGCAGTACTTC
cdr3_aa: CASSDRGYTRYEQYF

j_call: TRBJ1-2
d_call: NA
clone_size: once
v_call: TRBV7-9
cdr3_nt: TGTGCCAGCAGCTTGGGACAAGACTATGGCTACACCTTC
cdr3_aa: CASSLGQDYGYTF

j_call: TRBJ1-4
d_call: NA
clone_size: few
v_call: TRBV9
cdr3_nt: TGTGCCAGCAGTTATAAAAAGCGACAGAGTAATGAAAAACTGTTTTTT
cdr3_aa: CASSYKKRQSNEKLFF

j_call: TRBJ2-5
d_call: NA
clone_size: NA
v_call: TRBV4-1
cdr3_nt: TGCGCCAGCACCGCCGCCCTCAGGGGTTGGGAGACCCAGTACTTC
cdr3_aa: CASTAALRGWETQYF

j_call: TRBJ1-4
d_call: NA
clone_size: once
v_call: TRBV6-5
cdr3_nt: TGTGCCAGCAAAGGCGGAATTACTAATGAAAAACTGTTTTTT
cdr3_aa: CASKGGITNEKLFF

j_call: TRBJ1-2
d_call: NA
clone_size: NA
v_call: TRBV18
cdr3_nt: TGTGCCAGCTCACCACGCGGGGTTGACTATGGCTACACCTTC
cdr3_aa: CASSPRGVDYGYTF

j_call: TRBJ2-7
d_call: TRBD1
clone_size: NA
v_call: TRBV7-2
cdr3_nt: TGTGCCAGCAGCTTAGGGGGGTCAGGGGGCCAGATTGAGCAGTACTTC
cdr3_aa: CASSLGGSGGQIEQYF

j_call: TRBJ1-1
d_call: NA
clone_size: NA
v_call: TRBV9
cdr3_nt: TGTGCCAGCAGCGTACTCATGGCGAACACTGAAGCTTTCTTT
cdr3_aa: CASSVLMANTEAFF

j_call: TRBJ1-1
d_call: NA
clone_size: NA
v_call: TRBV6-2/TRBV6-3
cdr3_nt: TGTGCCAGCAGTAAGGACTTACAGGTGGGGCGGAGGGGTGAAGCTTTCTTT
cdr3_aa: CASSKDLQVGRRGEAFF

j_call: TRBJ2-7
d_call: TRBD2
clone_size: few
v_call: TRBV6-5
cdr3_nt: TGTGCCAGCAGTCCTAGCGGGGGGTTATACGAGCAGTACTTC
cdr3_aa: CASSPSGGLYEQYF

j_call: TRBJ2-2
d_call: NA
clone_size: once
v_call: TRBV7-7
cdr3_nt: TGTGCTAGCGGAGGACTAATCGCGAACACCGGGGAGCTGTTTTTT
cdr3_aa: CASGGLIANTGELFF

j_call: TRBJ1-1
d_call: NA
clone_size: NA
v_call: TRBV5-1
cdr3_nt: TGCGCCAGCAGCCGAGGGAACGTCGGAAACACTGAAGCTTTCTTT
cdr3_aa: CASSRGNVGNTEAFF

j_call: TRBJ1-5
d_call: NA
clone_size: NA
v_call: TRBV10-3
cdr3_nt: TGTGCCATCAGTGAAGGTCAGGAAAGCAATCAGCCCCAGCATTTT
cdr3_aa: CAISEGQESNQPQHF

j_call: TRBJ1-1
d_call: NA
clone_size: NA
v_call: TRBV4-1
cdr3_nt: TGCGCCAGCAGCCTACGTGTGGCGGGTACTGAAGCTTTCTTT
cdr3_aa: CASSLRVAGTEAFF

j_call: TRBJ1-5
d_call: TRBD1
clone_size: NA
v_call: TRBV19
cdr3_nt: TGTGCCACTCGAGAGGGAGGGACAGGTCATCAGCCCCAGCATTTT
cdr3_aa: CATREGGTGHQPQHF

j_call: TRBJ1-1
d_call: TRBD1
clone_size: NA
v_call: TRBV5-1
cdr3_nt: TGCGCCAGCAGCTTGGGGCCCGGGACAGCGAACACTGAAGCTTTCTTT
cdr3_aa: CASSLGPGTANTEAFF

j_call: TRBJ1-1
d_call: TRBD1
clone_size: NA
v_call: TRBV6-6
cdr3_nt: TGTGCCAGCAGGGCCGGGACAGGGGGCACTGAAGCTTTCTTT
cdr3_aa: CASRAGTGGTEAFF

j_call: TRBJ2-5
d_call: TRBD1
clone_size: NA
v_call: TRBV29-1
cdr3_nt: TGCAGCGTTGAAGATAGAGACAGGGTTGCCGTACAGACCCAGTACTTC
cdr3_aa: CSVEDRDRVAVQTQYF

j_call: TRBJ1-2
d_call: TRBD1
clone_size: few
v_call: TRBV2
cdr3_nt: TGTGCCAGCAGTAAAATCGGGACAGGGAACTATGGCTACACCTTC
cdr3_aa: CASSKIGTGNYGYTF

j_call: TRBJ2-7
d_call: NA
clone_size: NA
v_call: TRBV20-1
cdr3_nt: TGCAGTGCTAGAGGCAGGGTCGAGCAGTACTTC
cdr3_aa: CSARGRVEQYF

j_call: TRBJ1-2
d_call: NA
clone_size: NA
v_call: TRBV5-4
cdr3_nt: TGTGCCAGCAGCTTGAGCTCAGGGGATTATGGCTACACCTTC
cdr3_aa: CASSLSSGDYGYTF

j_call: TRBJ1-3
d_call: TRBD1
clone_size: NA
v_call: TRBV6-5
cdr3_nt: TGTGCCAGCAGTTCAGGGGGGCTCACTGGAAACACCATATATTTT
cdr3_aa: CASSSGGLTGNTIYF

j_call: TRBJ1-2
d_call: TRBD1
clone_size: few
v_call: TRBV23-1
cdr3_nt: TGCGCCAGCAGTCAATCACACAGGGGGCGCTGGAACTATGGCTACACCTTC
cdr3_aa: CASSQSHRGRWNYGYTF

j_call: TRBJ2-7
d_call: TRBD2
clone_size: NA
v_call: TRBV29-1
cdr3_nt: TGCAGCGTTCGGACGAGCAGGGAGGGCGAGCAGTACTTC
cdr3_aa: CSVRTSREGEQYF

j_call: TRBJ1-1
d_call: TRBD1
clone_size: NA
v_call: TRBV10-1
cdr3_nt: TGCGCCAGCAGAGAGGGGGCTCGCACTGAAGCTTTCTTT
cdr3_aa: CASREGARTEAFF

j_call: TRBJ1-3
d_call: NA
clone_size: NA
v_call: TRBV15
cdr3_nt: TGTGCCACCAGCAGAGATCTACCCTCTGGAAACACCATATATTTT
cdr3_aa: CATSRDLPSGNTIYF

j_call: TRBJ1-2
d_call: NA
clone_size: once
v_call: TRBV7-2
cdr3_nt: TGTGCCAGCAGCCAGATCGGGGAGGGGGTTGGTGGCTACACCTTC
cdr3_aa: CASSQIGEGVGGYTF

j_call: TRBJ1-4
d_call: TRBD1
clone_size: NA
v_call: TRBV23-1
cdr3_nt: TGCGCCAGCAGTCAGCCGACAGGGGCAAATGAAAAACTGTTTTTT
cdr3_aa: CASSQPTGANEKLFF

j_call: TRBJ1-1
d_call: TRBD1
clone_size: NA
v_call: TRBV19
cdr3_nt: TGTGCCAGTAGTCCCACCGGGACAGGGGGCACTGAAGCTTTCTTT
cdr3_aa: CASSPTGTGGTEAFF

j_call: TRBJ2-7
d_call: TRBD1
clone_size: once
v_call: TRBV6-5
cdr3_nt: TGTGCCAGCAGGGGGGACAGCCCCTACGAGCAGTACTTC
cdr3_aa: CASRGDSPYEQYF

j_call: TRBJ1-6
d_call: TRBD1
clone_size: NA
v_call: TRBV28
cdr3_nt: TGTGCCAGCAGACCCGACAGGGGCCGGAATTCACCCCTCCACTTT
cdr3_aa: CASRPDRGRNSPLHF

j_call: TRBJ1-5
d_call: TRBD1
clone_size: NA
v_call: TRBV18
cdr3_nt: TGTGCCAGCTCACCTGGGACAGGGGCGTTCAATCAGCCCCAGCATTTT
cdr3_aa: CASSPGTGAFNQPQHF

j_call: TRBJ2-1
d_call: TRBD2
clone_size: NA
v_call: TRBV27
cdr3_nt: TGTGCCAGCAGTTCTGGAGGGACTAGCATTGAGCAGTTCTTC
cdr3_aa: CASSSGGTSIEQFF

j_call: TRBJ1-4
d_call: NA
clone_size: NA
v_call: TRBV12-3/TRBV12-4
cdr3_nt: TGTGCCAGCAGTTTAGCGCACGGGGAAAAACTGTTTTTT
cdr3_aa: CASSLAHGEKLFF

j_call: TRBJ2-3
d_call: NA
clone_size: NA
v_call: TRBV12-3/TRBV12-4
cdr3_nt: TGTGCCAGCAGTGCAGCAGATACGCAGTATTTT
cdr3_aa: CASSAADTQYF

j_call: TRBJ1-4
d_call: NA
clone_size: few
v_call: TRBV11-3
cdr3_nt: TGTGCCAGCAGCTGCGTCTGCCCCAATGAAAAACTGTTTTTT
cdr3_aa: CASSCVCPNEKLFF

j_call: TRBJ2-2
d_call: TRBD2
clone_size: NA
v_call: TRBV11-2
cdr3_nt: TGTGCCAGCAGCTTGGTTTTTGGCGGGGGGGCGGGCACCGGGGAGCTGTTTTTT
cdr3_aa: CASSLVFGGGAGTGELFF

j_call: TRBJ1-3
d_call: NA
clone_size: NA
v_call: TRBV25-1
cdr3_nt: TGTGCCAGCAGTGTCTTTGGGAGGCTCTCTGGAAACACCATATATTTT
cdr3_aa: CASSVFGRLSGNTIYF

j_call: TRBJ1-6
d_call: NA
clone_size: NA
v_call: TRBV24-1
cdr3_nt: TGTGCCACCAGTGGAACGAGAAATAATTCACCCCTCCACTTT
cdr3_aa: CATSGTRNNSPLHF

j_call: TRBJ1-6
d_call: NA
clone_size: NA
v_call: TRBV2
cdr3_nt: TGTGCCAGCAGAATCAGTACGGGTACCTATTCACCCCTCCACTTT
cdr3_aa: CASRISTGTYSPLHF

j_call: TRBJ1-2
d_call: NA
clone_size: NA
v_call: TRBV7-2
cdr3_nt: TGTGCCAGCAGCTTAGGATCAGGAGCGGCCTATGGCTACACCTTC
cdr3_aa: CASSLGSGAAYGYTF